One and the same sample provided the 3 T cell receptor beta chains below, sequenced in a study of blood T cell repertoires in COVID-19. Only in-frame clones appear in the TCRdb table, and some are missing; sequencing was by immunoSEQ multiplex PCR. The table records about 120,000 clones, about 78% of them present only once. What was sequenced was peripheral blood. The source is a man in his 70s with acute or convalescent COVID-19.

CDR3 nucleotide sequence: TGTGCCTGGAGTAGGGGTGTGGGAGGCAACTATGGCTACACCTTC. Encoded protein: CAWSRGVGGNYGYTF. The chain uses TRBV30 and TRBJ1-2; tentative D call: TRBD1 (5 bases). V gave up 2 bases and J gave up 2 bases, with 15 bases separating them. The CDR3 has 15 residues. Germline V gene data show CDR1 as GTSNPN and CDR2 as SVGIG (reference sequence).

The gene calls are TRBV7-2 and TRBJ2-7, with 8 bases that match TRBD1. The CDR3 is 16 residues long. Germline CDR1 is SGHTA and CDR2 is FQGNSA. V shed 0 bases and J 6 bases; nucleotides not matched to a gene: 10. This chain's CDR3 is CASSLAKLRTGSEQYF. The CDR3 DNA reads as TGTGCCAGCAGCTTAGCGAAACTACGGACAGGGAGCGAGCAGTACTTC.

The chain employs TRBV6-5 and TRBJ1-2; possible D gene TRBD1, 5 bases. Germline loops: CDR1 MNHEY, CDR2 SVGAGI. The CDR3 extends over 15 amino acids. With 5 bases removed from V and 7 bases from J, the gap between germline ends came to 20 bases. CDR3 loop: CASSPSRDQAGGYTF. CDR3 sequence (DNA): TGTGCCAGCAGTCCTTCCCGGGACCAAGCGGGTGGCTACACCTTC.